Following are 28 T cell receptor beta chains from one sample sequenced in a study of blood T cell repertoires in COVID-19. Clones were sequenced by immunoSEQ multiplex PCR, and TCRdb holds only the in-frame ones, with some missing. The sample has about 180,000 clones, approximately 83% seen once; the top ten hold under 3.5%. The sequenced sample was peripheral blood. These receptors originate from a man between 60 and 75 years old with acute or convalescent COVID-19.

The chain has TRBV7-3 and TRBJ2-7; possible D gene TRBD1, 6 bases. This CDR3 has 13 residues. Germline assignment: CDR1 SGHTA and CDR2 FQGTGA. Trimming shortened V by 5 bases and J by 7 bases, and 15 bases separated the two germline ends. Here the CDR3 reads CASSDPGVREQYF. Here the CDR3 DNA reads TGTGCCAGCAGCGACCCAGGGGTGAGGGAGCAGTACTTC.

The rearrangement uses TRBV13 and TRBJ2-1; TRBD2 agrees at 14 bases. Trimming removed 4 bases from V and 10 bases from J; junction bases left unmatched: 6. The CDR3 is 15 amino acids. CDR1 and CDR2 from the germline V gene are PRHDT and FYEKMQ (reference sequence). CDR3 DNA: TGTGCCAGCAGCTACGGGACTAGCGGGGGAGGGGAGCAGTTCTTC. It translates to CASSYGTSGGGEQFF. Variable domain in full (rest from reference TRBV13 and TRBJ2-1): AAGVIQSPRHLIKEKRETATLKCYPIPRHDTVYWYQQGPGQDPQFLISFYEKMQSDKGSIPDRFSAQQFSDYHSELNMSSLELGDSALYFCASSYGTSGGGEQFFGPGTRLTVL.

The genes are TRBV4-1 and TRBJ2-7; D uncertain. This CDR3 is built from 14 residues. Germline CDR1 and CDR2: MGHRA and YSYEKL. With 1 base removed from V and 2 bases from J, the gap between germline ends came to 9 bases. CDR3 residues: CASSQAGITYEQYF. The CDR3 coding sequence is TGCGCCAGCAGCCAAGCCGGTATCACCTACGAGCAGTACTTC.

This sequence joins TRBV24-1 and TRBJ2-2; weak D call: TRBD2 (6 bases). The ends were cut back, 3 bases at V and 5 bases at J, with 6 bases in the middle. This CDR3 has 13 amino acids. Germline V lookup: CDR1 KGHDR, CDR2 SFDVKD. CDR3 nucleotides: TGTGCCACCAGTGATGGGGGGACCGGGGAGCTGTTTTTT. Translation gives CATSDGGTGELFF.

In DNA form, the CDR3 reads TGTGCCAGCAGGCCGGGCTCTGGGGCCAACGTCCTGACTTTC. The encoded protein is CASRPGSGANVLTF. The V and J genes are TRBV2 and TRBJ2-6; D unresolved. The CDR3 has 14 amino acids. Trimming left V 6 bases short and J 0 bases short, with 6 bases between. Germline CDR1 reads SNHLY; CDR2 reads FYNNEI.

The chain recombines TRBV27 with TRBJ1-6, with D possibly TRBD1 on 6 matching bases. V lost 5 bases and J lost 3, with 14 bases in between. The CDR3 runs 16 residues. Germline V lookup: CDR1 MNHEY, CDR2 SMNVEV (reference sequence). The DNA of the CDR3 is TGTGCCAGCAGTGAGGACAGCGTTCGCTATAATTCACCCCTCCACTTT. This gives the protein CASSEDSVRYNSPLHF.

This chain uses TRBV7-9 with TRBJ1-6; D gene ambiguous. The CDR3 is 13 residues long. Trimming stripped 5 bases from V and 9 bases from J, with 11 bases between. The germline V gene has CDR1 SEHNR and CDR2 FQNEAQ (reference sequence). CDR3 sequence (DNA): TGTGCCAGCAGCCGCCCTGGGAGTTCACCCCTCCACTTT. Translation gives CASSRPGSSPLHF.

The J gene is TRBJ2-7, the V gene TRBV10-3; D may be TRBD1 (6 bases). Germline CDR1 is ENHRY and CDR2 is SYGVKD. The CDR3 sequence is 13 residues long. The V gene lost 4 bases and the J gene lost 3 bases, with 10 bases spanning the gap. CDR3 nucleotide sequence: TGTGCCATCAGTGGCCAGGGGCTCTACGAGCAGTACTTC. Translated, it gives CAISGQGLYEQYF.

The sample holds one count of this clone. This CDR3 is CASSLMASYEQYF. Written as DNA, the CDR3 is TGTGCCAGCAGCTTAATGGCTTCCTACGAGCAGTACTTC. The chain carries TRBV5-6 and TRBJ2-7; the D is unclear. The ends were cut back, 2 bases at V and 1 base at J, with 7 bases in the middle. Germline assignment: CDR1 SGHDT and CDR2 YYEEEE. This CDR3 has 13 residues.

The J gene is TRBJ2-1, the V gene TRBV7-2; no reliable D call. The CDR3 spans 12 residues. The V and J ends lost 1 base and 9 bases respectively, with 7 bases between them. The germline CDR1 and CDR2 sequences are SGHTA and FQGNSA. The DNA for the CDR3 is TGTGCCAGCAGCTTAGAGCTCGGTGAGCAGTTCTTC. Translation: CASSLELGEQFF.

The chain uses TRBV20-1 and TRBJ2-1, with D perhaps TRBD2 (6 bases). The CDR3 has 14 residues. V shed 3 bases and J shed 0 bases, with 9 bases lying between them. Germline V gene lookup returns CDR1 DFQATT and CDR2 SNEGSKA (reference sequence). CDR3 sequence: CSASRESSYNEQFF. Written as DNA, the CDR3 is TGCAGTGCTAGTCGGGAGAGCTCCTACAATGAGCAGTTCTTC.

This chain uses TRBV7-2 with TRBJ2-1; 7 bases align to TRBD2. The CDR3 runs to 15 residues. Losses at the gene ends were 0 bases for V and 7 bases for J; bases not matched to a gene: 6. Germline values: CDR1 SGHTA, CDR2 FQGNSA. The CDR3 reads CASSLAGGPVNEQFF. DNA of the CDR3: TGTGCCAGCAGCTTAGCGGGAGGGCCGGTTAATGAGCAGTTCTTC.

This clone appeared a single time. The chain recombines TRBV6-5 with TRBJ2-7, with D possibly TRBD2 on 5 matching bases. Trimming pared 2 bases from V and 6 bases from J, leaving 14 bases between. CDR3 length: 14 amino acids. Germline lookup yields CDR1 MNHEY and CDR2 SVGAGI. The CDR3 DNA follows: TGTGCCAGCAGTTACGCACTAGACGGTCGCGAGCAGTACTTC. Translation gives CASSYALDGREQYF.

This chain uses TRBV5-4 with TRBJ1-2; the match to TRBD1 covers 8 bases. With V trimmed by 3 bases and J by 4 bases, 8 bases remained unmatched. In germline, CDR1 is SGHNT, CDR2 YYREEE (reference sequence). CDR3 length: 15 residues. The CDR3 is CASSSYGTGTYGYTF. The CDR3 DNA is TGTGCCAGCAGCTCTTACGGGACAGGCACCTATGGCTACACCTTC.

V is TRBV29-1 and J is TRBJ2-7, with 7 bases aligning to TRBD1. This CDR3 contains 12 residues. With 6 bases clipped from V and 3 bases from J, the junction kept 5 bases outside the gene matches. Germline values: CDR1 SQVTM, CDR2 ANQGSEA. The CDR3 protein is CSVARDSYEQYF. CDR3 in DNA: TGCAGCGTCGCCCGGGACAGCTACGAGCAGTACTTC.

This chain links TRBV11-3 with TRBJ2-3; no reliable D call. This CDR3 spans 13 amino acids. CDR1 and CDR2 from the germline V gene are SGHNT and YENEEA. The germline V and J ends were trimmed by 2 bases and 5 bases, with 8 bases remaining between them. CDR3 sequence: CASSLTPQDTQYF. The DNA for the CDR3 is TGTGCCAGCAGCTTAACACCCCAAGATACGCAGTATTTT.

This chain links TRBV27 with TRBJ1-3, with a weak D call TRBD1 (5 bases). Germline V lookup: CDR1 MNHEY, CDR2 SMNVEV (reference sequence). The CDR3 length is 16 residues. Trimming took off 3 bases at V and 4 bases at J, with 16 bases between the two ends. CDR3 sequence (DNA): TGTGCCAGCAGTTTTTGGCCCGCAGGGCGAGGAAACACCATATATTTT. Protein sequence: CASSFWPAGRGNTIYF.

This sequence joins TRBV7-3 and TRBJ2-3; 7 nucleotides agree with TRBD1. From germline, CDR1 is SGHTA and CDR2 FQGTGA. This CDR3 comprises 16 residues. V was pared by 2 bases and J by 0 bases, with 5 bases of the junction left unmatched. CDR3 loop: CASSLYGTESTDTQYF. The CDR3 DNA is TGTGCCAGCAGCTTATACGGGACAGAGAGCACAGATACGCAGTATTTT.

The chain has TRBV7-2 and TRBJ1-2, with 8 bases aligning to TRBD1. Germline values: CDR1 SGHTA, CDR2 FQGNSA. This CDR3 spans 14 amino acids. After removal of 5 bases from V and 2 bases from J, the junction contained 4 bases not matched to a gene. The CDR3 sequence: CASSPRDRNYGYTF. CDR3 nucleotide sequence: TGTGCCAGCAGCCCCCGGGACAGGAACTATGGCTACACCTTC.

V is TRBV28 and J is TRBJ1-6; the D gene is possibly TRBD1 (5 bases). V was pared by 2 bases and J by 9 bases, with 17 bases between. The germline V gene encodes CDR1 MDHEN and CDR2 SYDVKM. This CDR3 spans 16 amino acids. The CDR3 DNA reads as TGTGCCAGCAGTTTACCTCTTGCTCCCGGGGGTTCACCCCTCCACTTT. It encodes CASSLPLAPGGSPLHF.

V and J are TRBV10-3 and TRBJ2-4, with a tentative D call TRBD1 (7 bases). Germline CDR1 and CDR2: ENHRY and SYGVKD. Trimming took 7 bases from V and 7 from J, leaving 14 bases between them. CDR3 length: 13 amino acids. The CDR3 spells CAIKEAGGNIQYF. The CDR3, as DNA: TGTGCCATCAAGGAGGCAGGGGGGAACATTCAGTACTTC.

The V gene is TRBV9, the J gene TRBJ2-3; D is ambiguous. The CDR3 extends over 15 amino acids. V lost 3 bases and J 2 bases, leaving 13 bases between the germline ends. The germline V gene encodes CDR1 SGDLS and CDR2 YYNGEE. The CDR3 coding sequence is TGTGCCAGCAGCGCTTCGAGGTGGAACACAGATACGCAGTATTTT. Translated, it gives CASSASRWNTDTQYF. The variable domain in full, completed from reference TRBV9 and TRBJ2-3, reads DSGVTQTPKHLITATGQRVTLRCSPRSGDLSVYWYQQSLDQGLQFLIQYYNGEERAKGNILERFSAQQFPDLHSELNLSSLELGDSALYFCASSASRWNTDTQYFGPGTRLTVL.

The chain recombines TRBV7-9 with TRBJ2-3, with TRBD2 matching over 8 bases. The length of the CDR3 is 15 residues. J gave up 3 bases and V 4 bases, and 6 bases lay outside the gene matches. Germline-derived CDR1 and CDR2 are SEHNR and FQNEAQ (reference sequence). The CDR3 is CASSSSGLGTDTQYF. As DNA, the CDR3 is TGTGCCAGCAGCTCATCGGGACTAGGAACAGATACGCAGTATTTT.

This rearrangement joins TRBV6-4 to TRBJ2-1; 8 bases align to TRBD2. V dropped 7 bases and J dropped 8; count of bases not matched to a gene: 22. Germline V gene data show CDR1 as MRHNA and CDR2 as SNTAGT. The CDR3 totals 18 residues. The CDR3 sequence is CASTPRDSKRESHDEQFF. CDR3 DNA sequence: TGTGCCAGCACTCCCCGCGACTCTAAGCGGGAGTCCCACGATGAGCAGTTCTTC.

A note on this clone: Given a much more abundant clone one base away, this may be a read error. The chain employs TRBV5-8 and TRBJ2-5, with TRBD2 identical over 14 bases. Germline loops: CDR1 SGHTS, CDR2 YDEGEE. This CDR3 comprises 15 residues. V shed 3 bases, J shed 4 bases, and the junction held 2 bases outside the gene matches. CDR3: CASSSGTSGRETQYF. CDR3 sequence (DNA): TGTGCCAGCAGCTCCGGGACTAGCGGGAGAGAGACCCAGTACTTC.

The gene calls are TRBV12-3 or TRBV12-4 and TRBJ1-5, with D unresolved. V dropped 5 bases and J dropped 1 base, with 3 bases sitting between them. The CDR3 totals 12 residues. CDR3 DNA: TGTGCCAGCAGTATAAGCAATCAGCCCCAGCATTTT. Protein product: CASSISNQPQHF.

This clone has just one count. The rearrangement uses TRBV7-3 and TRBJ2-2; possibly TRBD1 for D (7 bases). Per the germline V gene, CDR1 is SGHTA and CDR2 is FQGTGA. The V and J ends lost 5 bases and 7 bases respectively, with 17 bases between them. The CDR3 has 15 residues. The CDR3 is CASSQTEGAHGELFF. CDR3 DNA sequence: TGTGCCAGCAGCCAAACGGAGGGGGCGCACGGGGAGCTGTTTTTT. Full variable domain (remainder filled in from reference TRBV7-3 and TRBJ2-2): GAGVSQTPSNKVTEKGKYVELRCDPISGHTALYWYRQSLGQGPEFLIYFQGTGAADDSGLPNDRFFAVRPEGSVSTLKIQRTERGDSAVYLCASSQTEGAHGELFFGEGSRLTVL.

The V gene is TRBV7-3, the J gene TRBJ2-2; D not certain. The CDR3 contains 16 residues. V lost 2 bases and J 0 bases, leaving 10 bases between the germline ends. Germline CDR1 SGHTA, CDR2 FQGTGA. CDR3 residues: CASSLSETANTGELFF. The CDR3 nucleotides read TGTGCCAGCAGCTTATCGGAGACGGCGAACACCGGGGAGCTGTTTTTT.